A selection of T cell receptor beta chains follows, all from one sample in a study of shared clonotypes between healthy human individuals. Method: immunoSEQ multiplex PCR; TCRdb's copy keeps in-frame clones and lacks some. Counted here are 600,000 to 800,000 clones, approximately 72% occurring once; the ten biggest clones make up less than 2%. The sequenced sample was memory CD4+ T cells sorted from blood. These receptors originate from a woman aged 30 to 39 in good health. Both conserved end residues are part of each CDR3. A D gene is named only where the DNA matches it firmly. Clone sizes are given selectively: once, few, many, or a class where the clone is expanded.

length	D	J	size	V	CDR3	DNA
14	TRBD2	TRBJ2-1	once	TRBV5-1	CASTSGRARAEQFF	TGCGCCAGTACTAGCGGGAGGGCTCGAGCTGAGCAGTTCTTC
13	-	TRBJ1-5	once	TRBV6-1	CASSGHFNQPQHF	TGTGCCAGCAGTGGACATTTTAATCAGCCCCAGCATTTT
12	TRBD2	TRBJ2-1	once	TRBV25-1	CASSDPAGEQFF	TGTGCCAGCAGTGATCCAGCGGGAGAGCAGTTCTTC
14	-	TRBJ2-2	-	TRBV29-1	CSVGTNLNTGELFF	TGCAGCGTTGGGACTAACCTAAACACCGGGGAGCTGTTTTTT
14	-	TRBJ2-7	-	TRBV2	CASSVDSVPYEQYF	TGTGCCAGCAGTGTGGACAGTGTTCCCTACGAGCAGTACTTC
14	-	TRBJ2-5	once	TRBV5-4	CASSVVGGQETQYF	TGTGCCAGCAGCGTGGTAGGCGGGCAAGAGACCCAGTACTTC
15	TRBD2	TRBJ2-3	many	TRBV9	CASSGASGFTDTQYF	TGTGCCAGCAGCGGGGCTAGCGGCTTCACAGATACGCAGTATTTT
16	TRBD1	TRBJ2-5	-	TRBV7-9	CASSGQGAYFGKTQYF	TGTGCCAGCAGCGGACAGGGGGCTTATTTCGGAAAGACCCAGTACTTC
14	-	TRBJ2-3	-	TRBV14	CASRVSGSTDTQYF	TGTGCCAGCAGGGTCTCGGGGAGCACAGATACGCAGTATTTT
14	TRBD1	TRBJ1-5	-	TRBV5-5	CASSGGGGTGPQHF	TGTGCCAGCAGCGGGGGAGGAGGGACAGGGCCCCAGCATTTT
15	-	TRBJ1-1	-	TRBV19	CASSIWGGLGTEAFF	TGTGCCAGTAGTATCTGGGGAGGGCTGGGCACTGAAGCTTTCTTT
16	TRBD1	TRBJ2-3	once	TRBV7-2	CASRSGTGGPTDTQYF	TGTGCCAGCAGGTCCGGGACAGGGGGTCCCACAGATACGCAGTATTTT
15	-	TRBJ2-6	-	TRBV9	CASSVGGPGANVLTF	TGTGCCAGCAGCGTAGGAGGACCTGGGGCCAACGTCCTGACTTTC
15	-	TRBJ2-5	once	TRBV5-1	CASSPTIQGPETQYF	TGCGCCAGCAGCCCCACAATCCAGGGACCAGAGACCCAGTACTTC
12	-	TRBJ1-1	few	TRBV30	CAHDPANTEAFF	TGTGCCCATGACCCGGCAAACACTGAAGCTTTCTTT
13	-	TRBJ2-1	-	TRBV11-2	CASSQSVESEQFF	TGTGCCAGCAGCCAGAGCGTGGAGAGTGAGCAGTTCTTC
13	-	TRBJ1-6	-	TRBV11-1	CASSLRKNSPLHF	TGTGCCAGCAGCTTAAGGAAGAATTCACCCCTCCACTTT
13	TRBD1	TRBJ2-7	-	TRBV11-2	CASSQIRTGEQYF	TGTGCCAGCAGCCAAATACGGACAGGCGAGCAGTACTTC
14	TRBD1	TRBJ1-1	few	TRBV30	CAWSPRDSRTEAFF	TGTGCCTGGAGCCCCCGGGACAGCAGAACTGAAGCTTTCTTT
14	-	TRBJ2-7	-	TRBV18	CASSPEAGVNEQYF	TGTGCCAGCTCACCAGAAGCAGGGGTCAACGAGCAGTACTTC
12	-	TRBJ2-1	-	TRBV6-6	CASSRGGNEQFF	TGTGCCAGCAGTCGAGGGGGGAATGAGCAGTTCTTC
12	-	TRBJ1-4	-	TRBV2	CASRRDGEKLFF	TGTGCCAGCAGGAGGGACGGGGAAAAACTGTTTTTT
13	-	TRBJ1-3	-	TRBV25-1	CASRDGQLNTIYF	TGTGCCAGCAGGGACGGACAACTAAACACCATATATTTT
13	-	TRBJ2-7	-	TRBV19	CASSISLKDRQYF	TGTGCCAGTAGTATCAGCCTAAAAGACAGGCAGTACTTC
11	TRBD1	TRBJ2-1	-	TRBV5-1	CASSPGQGRFF	TGCGCCAGCAGCCCTGGACAGGGAAGGTTCTTC
15	-	TRBJ1-5	-	TRBV6-1	CASSEMMAGNQPQHF	TGTGCCAGCAGTGAAATGATGGCAGGGAATCAGCCCCAGCATTTT
13	-	TRBJ2-5	-	TRBV19	CASSMALRETQYF	TGTGCCAGTAGTATGGCTCTTCGTGAGACCCAGTACTTC
19	-	TRBJ2-3	-	TRBV7-2	CASSLERARGLYSTDTQYF	TGTGCCAGCAGCCTTGAGCGGGCCCGCGGTCTTTATAGCACAGATACGCAGTATTTT
13	TRBD1	TRBJ2-4	few	TRBV5-8	CASSLTGGNIQYF	TGTGCCAGCAGCTTGACAGGGGGGAACATTCAGTACTTC
12	-	TRBJ2-1	-	TRBV6-6	CASRSLFNEQFF	TGTGCCAGCAGATCACTTTTCAATGAGCAGTTCTTC
18	-	TRBJ1-5	once	TRBV7-2	CASSSLPHGGSVSQPQHF	TGTGCCAGCAGCTCCCTACCACACGGGGGTAGTGTAAGTCAGCCCCAGCATTTT
14	-	TRBJ2-3	-	TRBV4-1	CASSQEGREDTQYF	TGCGCCAGCAGCCAAGAGGGGCGAGAAGATACGCAGTATTTT
13	-	TRBJ1-3	-	TRBV11-2	CASRNTSGNTIYF	TGTGCCAGCAGGAACACCTCTGGAAACACCATATATTTT
14	-	TRBJ2-2	-	TRBV2	CASSEMRPPGELFF	TGTGCCAGCAGTGAAATGCGCCCCCCCGGGGAGCTGTTTTTT
14	TRBD2	TRBJ2-1	-	TRBV25-1	CASMKPSGRNEQFF	TGTGCCAGCATGAAGCCTAGCGGGAGGAATGAGCAGTTCTTC
11	-	TRBJ2-7	-	TRBV20-1	CSAKKTYEQYF	TGCAGTGCTAAAAAGACCTACGAGCAGTACTTC
15	-	TRBJ2-1	-	TRBV27	CASRSGRGSYNEQFF	TGTGCCAGCAGATCGGGCCGGGGGTCCTACAATGAGCAGTTCTTC
14	-	TRBJ1-3	-	TRBV27	CASRGGFSGNTIYF	TGTGCCAGCAGGGGGGGGTTCTCTGGAAACACCATATATTTT
14	TRBD1	TRBJ2-7	few	TRBV10-1	CASSEGQGADEQYF	TGCGCCAGCAGTGAAGGACAGGGGGCTGACGAGCAGTACTTC
13	-	TRBJ2-1	-	TRBV28	CASSLLGRNEQFF	TGTGCCAGCAGTTTATTGGGGAGAAATGAGCAGTTCTTC
15	-	TRBJ2-7	-	TRBV28	CASRYTQISSYEQYF	TGTGCCAGCAGGTACACACAGATTAGCTCCTACGAGCAGTACTTC
16	TRBD2	TRBJ2-5	-	TRBV30	CAWRRGIAGGTETQYF	TGTGCCTGGAGGCGGGGAATAGCGGGAGGGACAGAGACCCAGTACTTC
10	-	TRBJ1-2	many	TRBV20-1	CSAFQYGYTF	TGCAGTGCTTTTCAATATGGCTACACCTTC
15	TRBD2	TRBJ2-1	many	TRBV2	CASVQAGGSANEQFF	TGTGCCAGCGTTCAAGCGGGAGGGTCGGCCAATGAGCAGTTCTTC
15	-	TRBJ1-1	-	TRBV5-4	CASSLGGDMNTEAFF	TGTGCCAGCAGCTTGGGCGGGGACATGAACACTGAAGCTTTCTTT
13	-	TRBJ1-2	-	TRBV18	CASSRQAFYGYTF	TGTGCCAGCTCACGACAGGCTTTCTATGGCTACACCTTC
14	TRBD1	TRBJ1-4	few	TRBV27	CASSFQGVREKLFF	TGTGCCAGCAGTTTTCAGGGGGTGAGGGAAAAACTGTTTTTT
14	-	TRBJ2-7	-	TRBV11-2	CASSPRLVSHEQYF	TGTGCCAGCAGCCCCCGACTAGTTTCCCACGAGCAGTACTTC
15	TRBD2	TRBJ2-1	few	TRBV5-1	CASSFSVGRDNEQFF	TGCGCCAGCAGCTTTTCGGTCGGGAGGGACAATGAGCAGTTCTTC
15	TRBD1	TRBJ1-4	-	TRBV5-1	CASSRGDRDNEKLFF	TGCGCCAGCAGCAGAGGGGACAGAGATAATGAAAAACTGTTTTTT
16	TRBD2	TRBJ2-7	many	TRBV5-4	CASSPRTGGGVYEQYF	TGTGCCAGCAGCCCCCGGACGGGGGGGGGAGTGTACGAGCAGTACTTC
13	-	TRBJ2-1	many	TRBV29-1	CSVEDYRVNEQFF	TGCAGCGTTGAAGATTACAGGGTGAATGAGCAGTTCTTC
15	-	TRBJ1-2	-	TRBV6-5	CASSYSGSGYYGYTF	TGTGCCAGCAGTTACTCGGGTTCGGGGTACTATGGCTACACCTTC
12	TRBD2	TRBJ2-1	many	TRBV27	CASRSSGLEAFF	TGTGCCAGCAGAAGTTCCGGACTAGAGGCTTTCTTC
12	-	TRBJ2-7	-	TRBV28	CASRVMGYEQYF	TGTGCCAGCAGAGTAATGGGGTACGAGCAGTACTTC
13	-	TRBJ2-3	-	TRBV18	CASSPQSTDTQYF	TGTGCCAGCTCACCACAATCGACCGATACGCAGTATTTT
12	-	TRBJ1-4	-	TRBV28	CASSLVLEKLFF	TGTGCCAGCAGTTTAGTCCTAGAAAAACTGTTTTTT
14	TRBD1	TRBJ1-1	-	TRBV6-1	CASTLTGPNTEAFF	TGTGCCAGCACCCTGACAGGGCCGAACACTGAAGCTTTCTTT
14	TRBD1	TRBJ1-1	-	TRBV27	CASRNRGRVTEAFF	TGTGCCAGCAGGAACAGGGGGCGTGTCACTGAAGCTTTCTTT